The 27 T cell receptor beta chains below were found in one sample sequenced in a study of cytomegalovirus exposure and HLA in healthy donors. The PCR was carried out with 60 Vbeta primers and 13 Jbeta primers. The table came from immunoSEQ multiplex PCR; TCRdb's copy has only in-frame clones and leaves some out. The sample carries over 150,000 clones, almost 85% recorded once. Sequenced input: PBMCs. These receptors originate from a boy between 2 and 15 years old in good health and CMV-seronegative.

The chain uses TRBV4-1 and TRBJ2-5; D gene ambiguous. Trimming took 3 bases from V and 10 from J, leaving 15 bases between them. The CDR3 consists of 13 residues. Germline CDR1 reads MGHRA; CDR2 reads YSYEKL. Here the CDR3 reads CASSQARGRIQYF. DNA of the CDR3: TGCGCCAGCAGCCAGGCCCGAGGTAGGATCCAGTACTTC.

This rearrangement joins TRBV7-2 to TRBJ2-7, with 8 bases lining up with TRBD2. Germline trimming cut 1 base from V and 2 bases from J; bases unmatched to any gene: 7. The CDR3 covers 16 residues. Germline CDR1 is SGHTA and CDR2 is FQGNSA. The CDR3 coding sequence is TGTGCCAGCAGCTTAGGTGGACTAGCCCTCCCCTACGAGCAGTACTTC. The encoded protein is CASSLGGLALPYEQYF. Full variable domain (remainder filled in from reference TRBV7-2 and TRBJ2-7): GAGVSQSPSNKVTEKGKDVELRCDPISGHTALYWYRQSLGQGLEFLIYFQGNSAPDKSGLPSDRFSAERTGGSVSTLTIQRTQQEDSAVYLCASSLGGLALPYEQYFGPGTRLTVT.

The chain recombines TRBV19 with TRBJ1-2, with 7 bases lining up with TRBD1. The CDR3 is made up of 13 amino acids. Germline V CDR1 and CDR2: LNHDA, SQIVND (reference sequence). Losses at the gene ends were 3 bases for V and 4 bases for J; bases not matched to a gene: 2. The CDR3 DNA follows: TGTGCCAGTAGTATGGGGACAGTCTATGGCTACACCTTC. Translating gives CASSMGTVYGYTF. Filled out from reference TRBV19 and TRBJ1-2, the complete variable domain reads DGGITQSPKYLFRKEGQNVTLSCEQNLNHDAMYWYRQDPGQGLRLIYYSQIVNDFQKGDIAEGYSVSREKKESFPLTVTSAQKNPTAFYLCASSMGTVYGYTFGSGTRLTVV.

As concerns this clone: Within the sample, other DNA sequences also encode this same CDR3. The V and J genes are TRBV2 and TRBJ2-2; a possible D gene is TRBD1 (6 bases). Germline CDR1 is SNHLY and CDR2 is FYNNEI. CDR3 length: 14 amino acids. V shed 10 bases and J shed 6 bases, with 18 bases lying between them. The chain's CDR3 is CANKLGARAGELFF. In DNA form, the CDR3 reads TGTGCCAACAAATTGGGGGCCCGAGCCGGGGAGCTGTTTTTT.

This chain joins TRBV2 and TRBJ1-1, with a weak D call TRBD1 (6 bases). Trimming removed 5 bases at V and 0 bases at J, with 7 bases between. This CDR3 comprises 13 residues. CDR1 SNHLY and CDR2 FYNNEI come from the germline V gene. CDR3 sequence reads: CASSTGLNTEAFF. The CDR3 nucleotides are TGTGCCAGCAGTACAGGGTTGAACACTGAAGCTTTCTTT.

The chain links TRBV28 to TRBJ2-7, with TRBD1 matching over 7 bases. Germline values: CDR1 MDHEN, CDR2 SYDVKM. The V and J ends lost 1 base and 0 bases, in that order; junction bases with no gene match: 6. CDR3 length: 16 amino acids. CDR3 coding DNA: TGTGCCAGCAGTTTATTCAACTGGGACAGCTCCTACGAGCAGTACTTC. Its translation is CASSLFNWDSSYEQYF.

This chain links TRBV7-9 with TRBJ2-3, with 9 bases identical to TRBD2. The length of the CDR3 is 17 residues. Germline CDR1 and CDR2: SEHNR and FQNEAQ (reference sequence). V gave up 4 bases and J gave up 2 bases; unmatched junction bases: 10. The CDR3 DNA reads TGTGCCAGCAGCTCGCGTTATTTGGGACTAGCCACAGATACGCAGTATTTT. Encoded protein: CASSSRYLGLATDTQYF.

The CDR3: CASSLSHNYGYTF. CDR3 DNA: TGTGCCAGCAGCTTGAGCCATAACTATGGCTACACCTTC. V usage is TRBV7-2 and J usage is TRBJ1-2; D is unresolved. V was pared by 3 bases and J by 1 base, with 6 bases between. The CDR3 extends over 13 amino acids. The germline V gene has CDR1 SGHTA and CDR2 FQGNSA.

This CDR3 reads CSARDEEGFF. The CDR3 nucleotides are TGCAGTGCTCGCGACGAGGAGGGGTTCTTC. This chain links TRBV20-1 with TRBJ2-1, with D possibly being TRBD2 (6 bases). Trimming pared 5 bases from V and 15 bases from J, leaving 14 bases between. The CDR3 is made up of 10 amino acids. CDR1 is DFQATT, CDR2 SNEGSKA, per germline (reference sequence).

The rearrangement links TRBV6-1 to TRBJ1-5; D might be TRBD1 (6 bases). Germline CDR1 reads MNHNS; CDR2 reads SASEGT. This CDR3 has 13 amino acids. The V end lost 1 base, the J end lost 7 bases, and 8 bases lay between the germline ends. The CDR3 nucleotides are TGTGCCAGCAGTGAAGAAGGGGGACAGCCCCAGCATTTT. This gives the protein CASSEEGGQPQHF.

The rearrangement joins TRBV28 to TRBJ1-5; D is perhaps TRBD1 (6 bases). Trimming removed 6 bases at V and 3 bases at J, with 18 bases between. Germline loops: CDR1 MDHEN, CDR2 SYDVKM. This CDR3 is built from 16 residues. CDR3 coding DNA: TGTGCCAGCAGGGGGACATCCCAAGGGAACAATCAGCCCCAGCATTTT. It codes for CASRGTSQGNNQPQHF. The full variable domain, its missing parts supplied by reference TRBV28 and TRBJ1-5, is DVKVTQSSRYLVKRTGEKVFLECVQDMDHENMFWYRQDPGLGLRLIYFSYDVKMKEKGDIPEGYSVSREKKERFSLILESASTNQTSMYLCASRGTSQGNNQPQHFGDGTRLSIL.

The chain carries TRBV29-1 and TRBJ1-1, with 11 bases matching TRBD1. CDR1 is SQVTM, CDR2 ANQGSEA, per germline. The V segment lost 6 bases and the J segment 6 bases; nucleotides outside the gene matches: 21. The CDR3 sequence is 18 residues long. The CDR3 reads CSVRGREGDRGLSAEAFF. The CDR3 nucleotides are TGCAGCGTCCGGGGCCGCGAGGGGGACAGGGGGTTGTCTGCTGAAGCTTTCTTT.

Comments on this clone: At one boundary the junction diverges from the germline segment, which might be a read error. Other DNA sequences within the sample encode an identical CDR3. The rearrangement uses TRBV6-1 and TRBJ1-1; D unclear. CDR1 and CDR2 from the germline V gene are MNHNS and SASEGT. The CDR3 contains 15 residues. The CDR3 DNA reads as TGCGCCAGCAGTGAAAATCCGGGTCGGAACACTGAAGCTTTCTTT. As protein: CASSENPGRNTEAFF.

The V and J genes are TRBV30 and TRBJ1-2; D uncertain. The CDR3 totals 12 residues. Between the trimmed V and J ends, which lost 3 bases and 8 bases, there was a span of 13 bases. In germline, CDR1 is GTSNPN, CDR2 SVGIG (reference sequence). CDR3 sequence reads: CAWRAMRPGYTF. The CDR3, as DNA: TGTGCCTGGAGAGCGATGCGCCCAGGCTACACCTTC.

V gene TRBV29-1 combines with J gene TRBJ1-2; 8 bases fit TRBD1. This CDR3 contains 11 residues. J was trimmed by 8 bases and V by 6 bases; bases with no gene match: 5. Germline CDR1 reads SQVTM; CDR2 reads ANQGSEA. The CDR3 region has the DNA TGCAGCGTCTCCAGGGGGCAAGGCTACACCTTC. Encoded protein: CSVSRGQGYTF.

This clone was counted a few times. The V and J genes are TRBV15 and TRBJ2-7, with D possibly being TRBD1 (6 bases). The CDR3 covers 12 residues. CDR1 is LNHNV, CDR2 YYDKDF, per germline (reference sequence). As DNA, the CDR3 is TGTGCTTCCGCAAGGGGGAATAAGGAGCAGTACTTC. The encoded protein is CASARGNKEQYF.

The rearrangement links TRBV6-5 to TRBJ1-5; no reliable D call. Germline CDR1 is MNHEY and CDR2 is SVGAGI. Trimming removed 7 bases from V and 11 bases from J, with 24 bases in between. The CDR3 extends over 15 amino acids. The chain's CDR3 is CASNDRQDSDLAQHF. DNA of the CDR3: TGTGCCAGCAACGACCGGCAGGATAGTGATTTGGCCCAGCATTTT.

The rearrangement uses TRBV30 and TRBJ1-1; no reliable D call. V was trimmed by 0 bases and J by 6 bases, leaving 11 bases between them. The length of the CDR3 is 13 residues. CDR1 GTSNPN and CDR2 SVGIG come from the germline V gene (reference sequence). The CDR3 loop reads CAWSVSGYAEAFF. The CDR3 DNA reads as TGTGCCTGGAGTGTATCAGGCTACGCTGAAGCTTTCTTT.

V and J are TRBV5-1 and TRBJ2-7, with 8 nucleotides matching TRBD2. The V and J ends lost 6 bases and 0 bases, in that order; junction bases with no gene match: 2. Germline CDR1 SGHRS, CDR2 YFSETQ. This CDR3 is 13 amino acids long. CDR3 nucleotides: TGCGCCAGCAAAGCGGGAGACTCCTACGAGCAGTACTTC. Its protein is CASKAGDSYEQYF.

This clone was recorded once. V is TRBV4-2 and J is TRBJ2-1, with 10 bases aligning to TRBD2. Trimming removed 0 bases from V and 4 bases from J; junction bases left unmatched: 6. The CDR3 loop spans 17 amino acids. The V gene's germline CDR1 is LGHNA and CDR2 YNFKEQ. The CDR3: CASSQDQRTSGYNEQFF. The CDR3 coding sequence is TGTGCCAGCAGCCAAGATCAGCGGACTAGCGGTTACAATGAGCAGTTCTTC.

The CDR3 here is CASVPPAGVGQETQYF. CDR3 bases: TGTGCCAGCGTTCCCCCGGCGGGAGTAGGCCAAGAGACCCAGTACTTC. The chain couples TRBV28 to TRBJ2-5; 7 bases are a match to TRBD2. CDR1 and CDR2 (germline): MDHEN, SYDVKM. V lost 8 bases and J lost 1; bases outside the gene matches: 13. CDR3 size: 16 residues.

The chain combines TRBV10-3 with TRBJ1-2; TRBD1 aligns across 7 bases. Trimming cost V 1 base and J 0 bases; bases outside gene matches: 2. CDR1 is ENHRY and CDR2 is SYGVKD in the germline V gene. The CDR3 runs 15 residues. CDR3: CAISEWDRANYGYTF. The CDR3 nucleotides read TGTGCCATCAGTGAGTGGGACAGAGCTAACTATGGCTACACCTTC.

This clone was seen only once. The chain uses TRBV6-5 and TRBJ2-7; TRBD2 might be the D (6 bases). The ends were cut back, 0 bases at V and 6 bases at J, with 9 bases in the middle. Per germline, CDR1 MNHEY and CDR2 SVGAGI. The CDR3 consists of 13 residues. Here the CDR3 DNA reads TGTGCCAGCAGTTACTCCTTCGGGGGCGAGCAGTACTTC. It yields the protein CASSYSFGGEQYF.

This chain uses TRBV27 with TRBJ2-1; TRBD2 matches 8 bases. Germline assignment: CDR1 MNHEY and CDR2 SMNVEV (reference sequence). The CDR3 is 15 amino acids. Trimming removed 5 bases from V and 5 bases from J; junction bases left unmatched: 8. The CDR3 sequence: CASSTGTRGHNEQFF. CDR3 bases: TGTGCCAGCAGTACCGGGACTAGAGGGCACAATGAGCAGTTCTTC.

The chain combines TRBV25-1 with TRBJ1-1; D is possibly TRBD1 (6 bases). Trimming took 7 bases from V and 1 from J, leaving 10 bases between them. CDR1 and CDR2 from the germline V gene are MGHDK and SYGVNS. The CDR3 sequence is 13 residues long. CDR3 amino acids: CASTAGENTEAFF. In DNA form, the CDR3 reads TGTGCCAGCACCGCAGGGGAGAACACTGAAGCTTTCTTT. The full variable domain, rest sourced from reference TRBV25-1 and TRBJ1-1, is EADIYQTPRYLVIGTGKKITLECSQTMGHDKMYWYQQDPGMELHLIHYSYGVNSTEKGDLSSESTVSRIRTEHFPLTLESARPSHTSQYLCASTAGENTEAFFGQGTRLTVV.

This sequence joins TRBV5-1 and TRBJ2-5; TRBD1 might be the D (5 bases). Trimming took off 1 base at V and 2 bases at J, with 9 bases between the two ends. The CDR3 length is 14 residues. CDR1 and CDR2 from the germline V gene are SGHRS and YFSETQ. CDR3 sequence reads: CASSLTAGQETQYF. CDR3 DNA sequence: TGCGCCAGCAGCTTGACGGCAGGGCAAGAGACCCAGTACTTC.

The genes are TRBV7-9 and TRBJ2-5, with TRBD1 matching over 9 bases. Per the germline V gene, CDR1 is SEHNR and CDR2 is FQNEAQ (reference sequence). V dropped 5 bases and J dropped 2; count of bases not matched to a gene: 6. The CDR3 runs 15 residues. CDR3 residues: CASSAWDRVQETQYF. The CDR3 bases are TGTGCCAGCAGCGCCTGGGACAGGGTACAAGAGACCCAGTACTTC.